A selection of T cell receptor beta chains follows, all from one sample in a study of cytomegalovirus exposure and HLA in healthy donors. TCRdb keeps only in-frame clones here, not all; method: immunoSEQ multiplex PCR. The sample records around 150,000 clones, around 74% being singletons. What was sequenced was PBMCs. All receptors derive from a man in his late teens or twenties in good health and CMV-seronegative. Both conserved end residues are part of each CDR3. Fields, in order: CDR3 protein, CDR3 DNA, D gene, J gene, clone size, CDR3 length, V gene. D genes are given only for firm matches. Clone size is given for some rows only: seen once, a few or many times, or a class if the clone is expanded.

CASSGRGGTNEKLFF TGTGCCAGTAGTGGCCGAGGAGGGACTAATGAAAAACTGTTTTTT NA TRBJ1-4 NA 15 TRBV19
CASSPRTGGGYEQYF TGCGCCAGCAGCCCCAGGACAGGTGGGGGTTACGAGCAGTACTTC TRBD1 TRBJ2-7 once 15 TRBV4-1
CSSSLVSLAGNEQYF TGTTCCAGCAGCTTAGTGTCCCTAGCGGGAAATGAGCAGTACTTC TRBD2 TRBJ2-7 once 15 TRBV7-9
CASSSRVGTDTQYF TGTGCCAGCAGTAGCCGGGTAGGCACAGATACGCAGTATTTT NA TRBJ2-3 NA 14 TRBV28
CASSKVTGYEQYF TGTGCCAGCAGCAAAGTGACGGGATACGAGCAGTACTTC NA TRBJ2-7 NA 13 TRBV21-1
CASSYPTSGGYNEQFF TGTGCCAGCAGTTACCCTACTAGCGGGGGATACAATGAGCAGTTCTTC TRBD2 TRBJ2-1 few 16 TRBV6-6
CASSPRETGFTEAFF TGTGCCAGCTCACCACGGGAGACAGGGTTCACTGAAGCTTTCTTT TRBD1 TRBJ1-1 NA 15 TRBV18
CASSLSGTGEAEQYF TGTGCCAGCAGCTTGTCAGGGACAGGGGAGGCCGAGCAGTACTTC TRBD1 TRBJ2-7 NA 15 TRBV7-2
CASSQSVSVLLAKNIQYF TGCGCCAGCAGCCAAAGCGTTTCAGTCCTTCTAGCCAAAAACATTCAGTACTTC NA TRBJ2-4 few 18 TRBV4-1
CASSYRGSNQPQHF TGTGCCAGCAGTTACAGGGGTAGCAATCAGCCCCAGCATTTT NA TRBJ1-5 NA 14 TRBV6-5
CASSLAPAGAGYEQYF TGTGCCAGCAGCTTAGCGCCCGCGGGGGCGGGGTACGAGCAGTACTTC NA TRBJ2-7 NA 16 TRBV7-2
CASSPQWSSGNTIYF TGTGCCAGCAGTCCCCAGTGGAGCTCTGGAAACACCATATATTTT NA TRBJ1-3 NA 15 TRBV27
CASSLGGANYGYTF TGTGCCAGCAGCTTGGGGGGAGCTAACTATGGCTACACCTTC NA TRBJ1-2 NA 14 TRBV5-4
CAISVRTGTSGKTGYNEQFF TGTGCCATCAGTGTACGAACCGGGACTAGCGGGAAAACGGGTTACAATGAGCAGTTCTTC TRBD2 TRBJ2-1 NA 20 TRBV10-3
CASSGGATETQYF TGTGCCAGCAGTGGGGGCGCAACAGAGACCCAGTACTTC NA TRBJ2-5 NA 13 TRBV2
CASSLPGLGEQYF TGTGCCAGCAGTTTACCGGGACTGGGAGAGCAGTACTTC NA TRBJ2-5 NA 13 TRBV7-2
CASSHLDQGYGYTF TGTGCCAGCTCCCATCTAGACCAGGGGTATGGCTACACCTTC NA TRBJ1-2 NA 14 TRBV28
CASSEALRFTGVNSPLHF TGTGCCAGCAGTGAAGCGCTTCGTTTTACAGGGGTTAATTCACCCCTCCACTTT TRBD1 TRBJ1-6 NA 18 TRBV2
CASSRPGTANSYEQYF TGTGCCAGCAGCCGCCCAGGGACTGCTAACTCCTACGAGCAGTACTTC NA TRBJ2-7 NA 16 TRBV5-4
CASSLSAGPDTQYF TGCGCCAGCAGCTTGAGTGCGGGGCCAGATACGCAGTATTTT NA TRBJ2-3 NA 14 TRBV5-1
CASSSTRWDSGYGYTF TGTGCCAGCAGCTCCACTCGATGGGACAGCGGATATGGCTACACCTTC TRBD1 TRBJ1-2 NA 16 TRBV5-6
CASLEQGYGYTF TGTGCCAGCTTGGAACAGGGTTATGGCTACACCTTC NA TRBJ1-2 NA 12 TRBV27
CASSLGGGSYNEQFF TGTGCCAGCAGCTTAGGGGGGGGCTCCTACAATGAGCAGTTCTTC TRBD2 TRBJ2-1 NA 15 TRBV7-9
CSVPGVAEAFF TGCAGCGTTCCGGGGGTGGCTGAAGCTTTCTTT NA TRBJ1-1 NA 11 TRBV29-1
CASSQGVRTSGDQETQYF TGTGCCAGCAGCCAAGGAGTACGGACTAGCGGGGATCAAGAGACCCAGTACTTC TRBD2 TRBJ2-5 NA 18 TRBV4-2
CASSVGLAQAEPYYTDTQYF TGTGCCAGCAGCGTAGGGCTGGCCCAAGCAGAACCCTACTACACAGATACGCAGTATTTT NA TRBJ2-3 NA 20 TRBV9